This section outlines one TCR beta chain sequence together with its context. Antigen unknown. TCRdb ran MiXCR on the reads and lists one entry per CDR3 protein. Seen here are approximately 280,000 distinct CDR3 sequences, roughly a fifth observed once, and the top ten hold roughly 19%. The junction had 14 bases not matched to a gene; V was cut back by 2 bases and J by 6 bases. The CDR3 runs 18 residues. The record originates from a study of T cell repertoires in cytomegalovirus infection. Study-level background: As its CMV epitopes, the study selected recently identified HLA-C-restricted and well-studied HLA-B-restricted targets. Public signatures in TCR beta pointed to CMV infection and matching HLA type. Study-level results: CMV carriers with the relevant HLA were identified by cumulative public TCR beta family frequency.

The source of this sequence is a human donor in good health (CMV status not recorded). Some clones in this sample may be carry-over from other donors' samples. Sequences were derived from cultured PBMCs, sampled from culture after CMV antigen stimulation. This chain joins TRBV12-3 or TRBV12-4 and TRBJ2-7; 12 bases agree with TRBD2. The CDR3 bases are TGTGCCAGCAGTTTAATTTCCTACCGACTAGCGGGAGAGAGCGAGCAGTACTTC. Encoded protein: CASSLISYRLAGESEQYF.